This record looks at one T cell receptor beta chain sequence and its context. TCRdb itself ran the PCR reads through MiXCR, one entry per CDR3 protein. This sample has approximately 5,000 distinct CDR3 sequences, with roughly 56% found just once. This sample was included in a study of CD4 and CD8 cells across lung adenocarcinoma regions. The CDR3 runs 13 residues. Samples came from patients with localized non-small cell lung adenocarcinoma. Sequencing used CD4+ T cells from the center of a lung tumor. The sequence was collected from a male donor with lung adenocarcinoma. The CD4 and CD8 labels of this study may be unreliable. The chain carries TRBV12-3 or TRBV12-4 and TRBJ2-5, with D hard to call. The J call is uncertain, as TRBJ2-7 better fits the DNA end. CDR3 DNA: TGTGCCAGCAGTTTATCACTTGGCTACGAGCAGTACTTC. The encoded protein is CASSLSLGYEQYF.